This TCR beta chain was recorded in a study of human T cells and chemical hapten exposure. Notes on the study in general: Large CDR3 similarity clusters arose significantly more often from expanded TCRs than from controls. With regard to DPC sensitization, TCRs above 1 in 1000 frequency did not change.

The time point was: pre-sensitization, week 0. Regarding treatment: therapeutic diphenylcyclopropenone sensitization with weekly scalp DPC. Total RNA was extracted from unfractionated whole blood. Trimming removed 6 bases from V and 5 bases from J, with 10 bases in between. Germline assignment: CDR1 SGHTA and CDR2 FQGTGA. The CDR3 consists of 13 residues. TCRdb called the RACE reads again in MiXCR, with one record for every CDR3 protein. The repertoire consists of approximately 60,000 distinct CDR3 sequences, with roughly 12% occurring once and the leading ten covering about 4%. A remark on this clonotype: Antigen specificity is unknown.

V gene TRBV7-3 combines with J gene TRBJ2-2; D is undetermined. Specimen: whole blood, collected in connection with sensitization to the hapten diphenylcyclopropenone (DPC). The TCR comes from a woman in her 40s with alopecia areata. Some clones in this sample may be carry-over from other donors' samples. The CDR3 region has the DNA TGTGCCAGCAGTCGTACTCTGACCGGGGAGCTGTTTTTT. This translates into CASSRTLTGELFF.